A selection of T cell receptor beta chains follows, all from one sample in a study of shared clonotypes between healthy human individuals. Sequenced by immunoSEQ multiplex PCR; TCRdb stores in-frame clones only, minus some. Altogether some 1.4 million clones are present, roughly 96% being singletons, with the ten largest covering more than 0.9%. The source material was naive CD4+ T cells sorted from blood. The receptors were gathered from a man aged 25 to 45 in good health. Each CDR3 is given with its conserved first and last residue. D genes are given only for firm matches. The size field is filled for only some rows; it gives once, few, many or a size class.

J gene: TRBJ2-2
clone size: once
V gene: TRBV15
CDR3 length: 16
D gene: NA
CDR3 protein: CATSKSQALFAGELFF
CDR3 DNA: TGTGCCACCAGCAAATCACAGGCCCTTTTTGCCGGGGAGCTGTTTTTT

J gene: TRBJ2-2
clone size: NA
V gene: TRBV11-3
CDR3 length: 13
D gene: NA
CDR3 protein: CASSFRWTGELFF
CDR3 DNA: TGTGCCAGCAGCTTTAGGTGGACCGGGGAGCTGTTTTTT

J gene: TRBJ2-1
clone size: NA
V gene: TRBV7-9
CDR3 length: 15
D gene: TRBD1
CDR3 protein: CASSLGTGAKDEQFF
CDR3 DNA: TGTGCCAGCAGCTTAGGGACAGGGGCGAAGGATGAGCAGTTCTTC

J gene: TRBJ1-5
clone size: NA
V gene: TRBV7-9
CDR3 length: 14
D gene: NA
CDR3 protein: CASSRPGALEPQHF
CDR3 DNA: TGTGCCAGCAGCCGACCGGGCGCCTTAGAGCCCCAGCATTTT

J gene: TRBJ2-7
clone size: NA
V gene: TRBV2
CDR3 length: 12
D gene: TRBD1
CDR3 protein: CASSDRVYEQYF
CDR3 DNA: TGTGCCAGCAGCGACAGGGTTTACGAGCAGTACTTC

J gene: TRBJ1-1
clone size: once
V gene: TRBV27
CDR3 length: 13
D gene: NA
CDR3 protein: CASSRRDGTEAFF
CDR3 DNA: TGTGCCAGCAGTCGACGGGACGGCACTGAAGCTTTCTTT

J gene: TRBJ2-7
clone size: NA
V gene: TRBV19
CDR3 length: 18
D gene: TRBD2
CDR3 protein: CASSFETPGLAGPYEQYF
CDR3 DNA: TGTGCCAGTAGCTTTGAGACGCCCGGACTAGCGGGCCCCTACGAGCAGTACTTC

J gene: TRBJ1-5
clone size: NA
V gene: TRBV9
CDR3 length: 15
D gene: TRBD1
CDR3 protein: CASSKTGVGNQPQHF
CDR3 DNA: TGTGCCAGCAGCAAGACAGGGGTGGGCAATCAGCCCCAGCATTTT

J gene: TRBJ2-5
clone size: NA
V gene: TRBV15
CDR3 length: 16
D gene: TRBD1
CDR3 protein: CATSRGDTGGQETQYF
CDR3 DNA: TGTGCCACCAGCCGCGGAGATACAGGGGGCCAAGAGACCCAGTACTTC

J gene: TRBJ2-7
clone size: NA
V gene: TRBV5-6
CDR3 length: 18
D gene: TRBD2
CDR3 protein: CASSRPGTSGRLTYEQYF
CDR3 DNA: TGTGCCAGCAGCCGTCCCGGGACTAGCGGGAGGCTTACCTACGAGCAGTACTTC

J gene: TRBJ2-3
clone size: NA
V gene: TRBV27
CDR3 length: 11
D gene: NA
CDR3 protein: CASSTADTQYF
CDR3 DNA: TGTGCCAGCTCTACGGCCGATACGCAGTATTTT

J gene: TRBJ2-1
clone size: NA
V gene: TRBV27
CDR3 length: 16
D gene: TRBD2
CDR3 protein: CASSLGGRFTYNEQFF
CDR3 DNA: TGTGCCAGCAGTTTAGGCGGGAGGTTCACCTACAATGAGCAGTTCTTC

J gene: TRBJ2-1
clone size: NA
V gene: TRBV7-2
CDR3 length: 16
D gene: TRBD2
CDR3 protein: CASSSLGLADYNEQFF
CDR3 DNA: TGTGCCAGCAGCTCATTGGGTCTAGCGGACTACAATGAGCAGTTCTTC

J gene: TRBJ2-5
clone size: NA
V gene: TRBV27
CDR3 length: 11
D gene: NA
CDR3 protein: CASSSQETQYF
CDR3 DNA: TGTGCCAGCAGTTCACAAGAGACCCAGTACTTC

J gene: TRBJ2-1
clone size: NA
V gene: TRBV7-6
CDR3 length: 17
D gene: NA
CDR3 protein: CASSSRPKGPYYNEQFF
CDR3 DNA: TGTGCCAGCAGCTCCCGTCCTAAAGGCCCCTATTACAATGAGCAGTTCTTC

J gene: TRBJ1-3
clone size: NA
V gene: TRBV19
CDR3 length: 14
D gene: NA
CDR3 protein: CASRITGTGNTIYF
CDR3 DNA: TGTGCCAGTAGAATAACAGGGACTGGAAACACCATATATTTT

J gene: TRBJ1-5
clone size: NA
V gene: TRBV5-4
CDR3 length: 15
D gene: NA
CDR3 protein: CASSLDGPRNQPQHF
CDR3 DNA: TGTGCCAGCAGCTTGGACGGACCGCGCAATCAGCCCCAGCATTTT

J gene: TRBJ2-2
clone size: NA
V gene: TRBV19
CDR3 length: 12
D gene: NA
CDR3 protein: CASSGMPGELFF
CDR3 DNA: TGTGCCAGTAGCGGGATGCCCGGGGAGCTGTTTTTT

J gene: TRBJ1-4
clone size: NA
V gene: TRBV2
CDR3 length: 14
D gene: TRBD1
CDR3 protein: CATSPGQGTEKLFF
CDR3 DNA: TGTGCCACCTCTCCGGGACAGGGAACGGAAAAACTGTTTTTT

J gene: TRBJ2-7
clone size: NA
V gene: TRBV11-3
CDR3 length: 14
D gene: NA
CDR3 protein: CASSLSGTTYEQYF
CDR3 DNA: TGTGCCAGCAGCTTATCAGGCACCACCTACGAGCAGTACTTC

J gene: TRBJ2-7
clone size: NA
V gene: TRBV6-1
CDR3 length: 15
D gene: TRBD2
CDR3 protein: CASSSLAGASYEQYF
CDR3 DNA: TGTGCCAGCAGCAGCCTAGCGGGAGCGTCCTACGAGCAGTACTTC

J gene: TRBJ2-7
clone size: once
V gene: TRBV5-1
CDR3 length: 13
D gene: NA
CDR3 protein: CASSPPSVERQYF
CDR3 DNA: TGCGCCAGCAGCCCACCATCCGTTGAGCGGCAGTACTTC

J gene: TRBJ2-1
clone size: NA
V gene: TRBV28
CDR3 length: 13
D gene: NA
CDR3 protein: CASSFASSGEQFF
CDR3 DNA: TGTGCCAGCAGTTTCGCCTCCTCAGGGGAGCAGTTCTTC

J gene: TRBJ1-1
clone size: NA
V gene: TRBV6-4
CDR3 length: 15
D gene: TRBD1
CDR3 protein: CASRERTGGNTEAFF
CDR3 DNA: TGTGCCAGCAGAGAGCGAACAGGGGGCAACACTGAAGCTTTCTTT

J gene: TRBJ2-1
clone size: NA
V gene: TRBV9
CDR3 length: 20
D gene: NA
CDR3 protein: CASSVDPDGAWEGAYNEQFF
CDR3 DNA: TGTGCCAGCAGCGTAGATCCGGACGGTGCGTGGGAGGGGGCCTACAATGAGCAGTTCTTC

J gene: TRBJ1-5
clone size: NA
V gene: TRBV6-5
CDR3 length: 15
D gene: NA
CDR3 protein: CASSYARYSNQPQHF
CDR3 DNA: TGTGCCAGCAGTTACGCCAGGTATAGCAATCAGCCCCAGCATTTT

J gene: TRBJ1-2
clone size: NA
V gene: TRBV15
CDR3 length: 14
D gene: NA
CDR3 protein: CATSRGPGAVGYTF
CDR3 DNA: TGTGCCACCAGCAGAGGGCCGGGGGCGGTTGGCTACACCTTC

J gene: TRBJ2-1
clone size: NA
V gene: TRBV11-3
CDR3 length: 15
D gene: TRBD1
CDR3 protein: CASSLGQGAYNEQFF
CDR3 DNA: TGTGCCAGCAGCTTAGGACAGGGGGCTTACAATGAGCAGTTCTTC

J gene: TRBJ2-7
clone size: NA
V gene: TRBV6-6
CDR3 length: 15
D gene: TRBD1
CDR3 protein: CASSSRDRGGYEQYF
CDR3 DNA: TGTGCCAGCAGTTCCCGGGACAGGGGCGGGTACGAGCAGTACTTC

J gene: TRBJ2-3
clone size: NA
V gene: TRBV18
CDR3 length: 16
D gene: NA
CDR3 protein: CASSLLITGWSDTQYF
CDR3 DNA: TGTGCCAGCTCACTCCTCATTACAGGGTGGTCAGATACGCAGTATTTT

J gene: TRBJ2-3
clone size: NA
V gene: TRBV18
CDR3 length: 18
D gene: TRBD2
CDR3 protein: CASSPTSGSGILTDTQYF
CDR3 DNA: TGTGCCAGCTCACCAACTAGCGGGAGTGGTATCCTGACAGATACGCAGTATTTT

J gene: TRBJ2-1
clone size: NA
V gene: TRBV7-9
CDR3 length: 14
D gene: NA
CDR3 protein: CASRYRDLNNEQFF
CDR3 DNA: TGTGCCAGCAGATACCGGGACCTGAACAATGAGCAGTTCTTC

J gene: TRBJ2-7
clone size: NA
V gene: TRBV10-1
CDR3 length: 13
D gene: NA
CDR3 protein: CASSESSRYEQYF
CDR3 DNA: TGCGCCAGCAGTGAGTCGTCCCGCTACGAGCAGTACTTC

J gene: TRBJ2-1
clone size: NA
V gene: TRBV5-1
CDR3 length: 16
D gene: TRBD1
CDR3 protein: CASSRRGQGAYNEQFF
CDR3 DNA: TGCGCCAGCAGTCGGAGGGGACAGGGGGCCTACAATGAGCAGTTCTTC

J gene: TRBJ2-5
clone size: NA
V gene: TRBV5-1
CDR3 length: 14
D gene: NA
CDR3 protein: CASSSRAGAETQYF
CDR3 DNA: TGCGCCAGCAGCTCCCGGGCAGGGGCGGAGACCCAGTACTTC

J gene: TRBJ2-7
clone size: NA
V gene: TRBV5-1
CDR3 length: 16
D gene: NA
CDR3 protein: CASSLVEGPKMDEQYF
CDR3 DNA: TGCGCCAGCAGCTTGGTTGAGGGTCCCAAAATGGACGAGCAGTACTTC

J gene: TRBJ2-5
clone size: NA
V gene: TRBV5-4
CDR3 length: 14
D gene: TRBD1
CDR3 protein: CASSLGQTQETQYF
CDR3 DNA: TGTGCCAGCAGTTTGGGACAGACTCAAGAGACCCAGTACTTC

J gene: TRBJ2-3
clone size: NA
V gene: TRBV11-2
CDR3 length: 15
D gene: TRBD1
CDR3 protein: CASSSRPGGTDTQYF
CDR3 DNA: TGTGCCAGCAGCTCGCGTCCAGGGGGAACAGATACGCAGTATTTT

J gene: TRBJ2-5
clone size: NA
V gene: TRBV28
CDR3 length: 15
D gene: NA
CDR3 protein: CASRMGTGVGETQYF
CDR3 DNA: TGTGCCAGTAGAATGGGGACGGGAGTGGGAGAGACCCAGTACTTC

J gene: TRBJ2-7
clone size: NA
V gene: TRBV29-1
CDR3 length: 13
D gene: TRBD1
CDR3 protein: CSVETGSSYEQYF
CDR3 DNA: TGCAGCGTAGAGACAGGGAGCTCCTACGAGCAGTACTTC

J gene: TRBJ2-3
clone size: NA
V gene: TRBV4-3
CDR3 length: 15
D gene: NA
CDR3 protein: CASSQADLNVDTQYF
CDR3 DNA: TGCGCCAGCAGCCAAGCCGACTTAAATGTGGATACGCAGTATTTT

J gene: TRBJ2-6
clone size: NA
V gene: TRBV27
CDR3 length: 16
D gene: NA
CDR3 protein: CASSFGGAQGANVLTF
CDR3 DNA: TGTGCCAGCAGTTTTGGGGGGGCGCAGGGGGCCAACGTCCTGACTTTC

J gene: TRBJ2-7
clone size: NA
V gene: TRBV19
CDR3 length: 17
D gene: TRBD2
CDR3 protein: CASSPSRRLAGVYEQYF
CDR3 DNA: TGTGCCAGTAGTCCGTCCCGTAGACTAGCGGGAGTCTACGAGCAGTACTTC

J gene: TRBJ2-7
clone size: NA
V gene: TRBV18
CDR3 length: 14
D gene: TRBD2
CDR3 protein: CASSGGRAPGEQYF
CDR3 DNA: TGTGCCAGCTCAGGCGGGAGGGCCCCGGGGGAGCAGTACTTC

J gene: TRBJ2-2
clone size: once
V gene: TRBV29-1
CDR3 length: 16
D gene: TRBD2
CDR3 protein: CSAGGTSGRPTGELFF
CDR3 DNA: TGCAGCGCCGGGGGGACTAGCGGGAGACCCACCGGGGAGCTGTTTTTT

J gene: TRBJ1-5
clone size: NA
V gene: TRBV10-2
CDR3 length: 14
D gene: NA
CDR3 protein: CASSESGALKPQHF
CDR3 DNA: TGCGCCAGCAGTGAGTCAGGGGCCCTCAAGCCCCAGCATTTT

J gene: TRBJ2-1
clone size: NA
V gene: TRBV4-3
CDR3 length: 15
D gene: TRBD2
CDR3 protein: CASSQGLAGAFRPFF
CDR3 DNA: TGCGCCAGCAGCCAAGGACTAGCGGGAGCCTTCCGGCCGTTCTTC

J gene: TRBJ2-4
clone size: NA
V gene: TRBV2
CDR3 length: 14
D gene: NA
CDR3 protein: CASGLVGRTNIQYF
CDR3 DNA: TGTGCCAGCGGTTTAGTGGGTAGAACGAACATTCAGTACTTC

J gene: TRBJ1-5
clone size: NA
V gene: TRBV10-1
CDR3 length: 13
D gene: NA
CDR3 protein: CASSGGKNQPQHF
CDR3 DNA: TGCGCCAGCAGTGGAGGTAAAAATCAGCCCCAGCATTTT

J gene: TRBJ2-1
clone size: NA
V gene: TRBV18
CDR3 length: 14
D gene: NA
CDR3 protein: CASSPTVSYNEQFF
CDR3 DNA: TGTGCCAGCTCACCGACCGTCTCCTACAATGAGCAGTTCTTC

J gene: TRBJ2-7
clone size: NA
V gene: TRBV29-1
CDR3 length: 12
D gene: NA
CDR3 protein: CSVVSNSYEQYF
CDR3 DNA: TGCAGCGTGGTTTCAAACTCCTACGAGCAGTACTTC

J gene: TRBJ1-5
clone size: NA
V gene: TRBV6-1
CDR3 length: 13
D gene: NA
CDR3 protein: CASSEQGLQPQHF
CDR3 DNA: TGTGCCAGCAGTGAGCAGGGCCTTCAGCCCCAGCATTTT

J gene: TRBJ1-2
clone size: NA
V gene: TRBV16
CDR3 length: 13
D gene: NA
CDR3 protein: CASSQSTEHGYTF
CDR3 DNA: TGTGCCAGCAGCCAATCTACGGAACATGGCTACACCTTC

J gene: TRBJ2-5
clone size: NA
V gene: TRBV6-1
CDR3 length: 13
D gene: NA
CDR3 protein: CASSAQGTETQYF
CDR3 DNA: TGTGCCAGCAGTGCGCAGGGGACAGAGACCCAGTACTTC

J gene: TRBJ2-2
clone size: NA
V gene: TRBV12-5
CDR3 length: 13
D gene: NA
CDR3 protein: CASGLLATGELFF
CDR3 DNA: TGTGCTAGTGGTTTGTTGGCGACCGGGGAGCTGTTTTTT

J gene: TRBJ2-3
clone size: NA
V gene: TRBV7-9
CDR3 length: 18
D gene: TRBD2
CDR3 protein: CASSLISPLAGSTDTQYF
CDR3 DNA: TGTGCCAGCAGCTTAATAAGTCCGCTAGCGGGTAGCACAGATACGCAGTATTTT

J gene: TRBJ2-5
clone size: NA
V gene: TRBV11-2
CDR3 length: 15
D gene: TRBD2
CDR3 protein: CASSPDSGVQETQYF
CDR3 DNA: TGTGCCAGCAGCCCAGATAGCGGGGTACAAGAGACCCAGTACTTC